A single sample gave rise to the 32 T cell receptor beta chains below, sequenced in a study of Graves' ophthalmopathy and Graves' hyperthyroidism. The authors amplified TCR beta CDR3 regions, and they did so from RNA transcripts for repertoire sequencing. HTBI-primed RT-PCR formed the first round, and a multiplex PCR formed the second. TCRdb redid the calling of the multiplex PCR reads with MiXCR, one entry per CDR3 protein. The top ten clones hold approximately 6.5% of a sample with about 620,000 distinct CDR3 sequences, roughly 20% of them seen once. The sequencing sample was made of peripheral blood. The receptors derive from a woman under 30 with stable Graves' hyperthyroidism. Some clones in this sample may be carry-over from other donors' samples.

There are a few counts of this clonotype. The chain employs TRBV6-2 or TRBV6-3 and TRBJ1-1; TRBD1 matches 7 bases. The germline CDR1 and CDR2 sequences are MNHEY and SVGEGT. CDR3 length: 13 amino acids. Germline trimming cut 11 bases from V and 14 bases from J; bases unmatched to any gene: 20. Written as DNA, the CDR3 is TGTGCCGCCGCAGGGGGAGATGTGAAGGCCAAATTCTTT. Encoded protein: CAAAGGDVKAKFF.

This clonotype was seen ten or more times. Written as DNA, the CDR3 is TGCGCCAGCAGCTTGGCCGCGGGTTTACGGCGCGAGCAGTACTTC. Protein sequence: CASSLAAGLRREQYF. The chain uses TRBV5-1 and TRBJ2-7, with TRBD2 as a possible D gene (5 bases). This CDR3 is 15 amino acids long. V was trimmed by 0 bases and J by 6 bases, leaving 16 bases between them. Per the germline V gene, CDR1 is SGHRS and CDR2 is YFSETQ.

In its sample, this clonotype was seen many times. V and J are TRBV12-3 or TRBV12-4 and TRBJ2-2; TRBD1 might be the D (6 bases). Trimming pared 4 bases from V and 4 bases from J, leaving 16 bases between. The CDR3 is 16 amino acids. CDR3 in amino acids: CASSSPRGRATGELFF. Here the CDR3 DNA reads TGTGCCAGCAGTTCCCCCAGGGGCAGGGCCACCGGGGAGCTGTTTTTT.

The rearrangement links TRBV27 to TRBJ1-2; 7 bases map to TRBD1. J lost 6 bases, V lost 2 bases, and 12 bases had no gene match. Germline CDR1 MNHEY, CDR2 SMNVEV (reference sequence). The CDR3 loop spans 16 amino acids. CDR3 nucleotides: TGTGCCAGCAGTTTAGATATGTACAGGGGAATTGATGGCTACACCTTC. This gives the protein CASSLDMYRGIDGYTF.

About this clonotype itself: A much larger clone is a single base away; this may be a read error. CDR3 DNA sequence: TGCGCCAGCAGCTTGGCCGGGACAGGGGACTACGAGCAGTACTTC. Encoded protein: CASSLAGTGDYEQYF. The gene calls are TRBV5-1 and TRBJ2-7, with 10 nucleotides matching TRBD1. The CDR3 is made up of 15 amino acids. The V segment lost 0 bases and the J segment 3 bases; nucleotides outside the gene matches: 3. Germline lookup yields CDR1 SGHRS and CDR2 YFSETQ.

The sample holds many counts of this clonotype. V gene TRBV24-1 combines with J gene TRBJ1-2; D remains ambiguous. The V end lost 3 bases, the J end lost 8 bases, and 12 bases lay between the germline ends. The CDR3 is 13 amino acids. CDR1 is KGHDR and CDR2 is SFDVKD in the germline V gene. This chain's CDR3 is CATSDPGRFGYTF. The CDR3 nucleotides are TGTGCCACCAGTGATCCTGGAAGATTCGGCTACACCTTC.

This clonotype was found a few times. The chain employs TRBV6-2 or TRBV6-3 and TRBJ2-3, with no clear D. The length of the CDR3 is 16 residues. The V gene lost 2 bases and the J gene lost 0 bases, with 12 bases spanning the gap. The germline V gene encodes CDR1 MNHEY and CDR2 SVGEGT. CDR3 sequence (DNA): TGTGCCAGCAGTTACGGCGACCACCCTAGCACAGATACGCAGTATTTT. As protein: CASSYGDHPSTDTQYF.

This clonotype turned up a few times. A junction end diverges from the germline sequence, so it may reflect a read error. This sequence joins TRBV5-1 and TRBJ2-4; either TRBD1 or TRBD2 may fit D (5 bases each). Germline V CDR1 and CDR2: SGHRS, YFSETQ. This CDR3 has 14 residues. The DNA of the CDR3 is TGCGCCAGCAGCTGGACCGGGACCGAAAACATTAAGTACTTC. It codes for CASSWTGTENIKYF.

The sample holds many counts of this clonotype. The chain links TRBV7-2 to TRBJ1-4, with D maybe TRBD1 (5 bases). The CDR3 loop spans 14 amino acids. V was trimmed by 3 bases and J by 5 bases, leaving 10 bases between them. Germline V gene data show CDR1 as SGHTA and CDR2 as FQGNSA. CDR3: CASSFQQGNEKLFF. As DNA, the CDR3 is TGTGCCAGCAGCTTCCAGCAGGGAAATGAAAAACTGTTTTTT.

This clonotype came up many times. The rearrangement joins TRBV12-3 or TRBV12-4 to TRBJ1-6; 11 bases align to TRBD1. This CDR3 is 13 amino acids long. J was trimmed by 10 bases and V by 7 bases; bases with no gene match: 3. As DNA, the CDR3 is TGTGCCAGCACCCGGACAGGGGGCTCACCCCTCCACTTT. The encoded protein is CASTRTGGSPLHF.

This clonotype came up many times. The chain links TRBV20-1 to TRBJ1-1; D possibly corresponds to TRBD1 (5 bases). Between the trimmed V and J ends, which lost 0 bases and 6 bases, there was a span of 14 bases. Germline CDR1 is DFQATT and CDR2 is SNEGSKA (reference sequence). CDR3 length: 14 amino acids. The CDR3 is CSARDPEQGAEAFF. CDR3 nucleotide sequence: TGCAGTGCTAGAGATCCAGAGCAGGGCGCTGAAGCTTTCTTT.

The CDR3 reads CASRDPGLQETQYF. For the CDR3, the DNA is TGTGCCAGTAGGGATCCGGGACTACAAGAGACCCAGTACTTC. The chain is built from TRBV19 and TRBJ2-5, with 7 bases that match TRBD2. CDR3 length equals 14 residues. Per germline, CDR1 LNHDA and CDR2 SQIVND (reference sequence). V lost 6 bases to trimming and J lost 2 bases; unmatched junction nucleotides: 6.

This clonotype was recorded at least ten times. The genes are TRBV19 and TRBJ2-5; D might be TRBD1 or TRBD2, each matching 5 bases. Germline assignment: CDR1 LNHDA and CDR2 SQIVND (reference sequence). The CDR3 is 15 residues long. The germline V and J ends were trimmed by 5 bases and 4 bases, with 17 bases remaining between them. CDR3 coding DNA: TGTGCCAGTAGTCCTGCCGGGGCCCCGGGAGAGACCCAGTACTTC. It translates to CASSPAGAPGETQYF.

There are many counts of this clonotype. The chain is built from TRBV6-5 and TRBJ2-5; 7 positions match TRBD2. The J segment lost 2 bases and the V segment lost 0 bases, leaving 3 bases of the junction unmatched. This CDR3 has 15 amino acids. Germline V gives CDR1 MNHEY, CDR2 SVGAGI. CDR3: CASSYSRLAQETQYF. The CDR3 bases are TGTGCCAGCAGTTACTCCCGACTAGCTCAAGAGACCCAGTACTTC.

The DNA of the CDR3 is TGTGCCAGCAGGCCGGGGCTACCGTCCCTCGGGGCCAACGTCCTGACTTTC. Residues: CASRPGLPSLGANVLTF. This sequence joins TRBV6-1 and TRBJ2-6; either TRBD1 or TRBD2 may fit D (5 bases each). The V end lost 6 bases, the J end lost 4 bases, and 19 bases lay between the germline ends. This CDR3 is built from 17 residues. Germline V gene sequence: CDR1 MNHNS, CDR2 SASEGT.

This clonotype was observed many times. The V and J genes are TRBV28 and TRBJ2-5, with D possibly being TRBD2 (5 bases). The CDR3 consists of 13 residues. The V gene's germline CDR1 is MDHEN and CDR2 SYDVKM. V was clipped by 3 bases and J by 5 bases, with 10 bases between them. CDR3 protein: CASSFVQRETQYF. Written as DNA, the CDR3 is TGTGCCAGCAGTTTCGTCCAGCGGGAGACCCAGTACTTC. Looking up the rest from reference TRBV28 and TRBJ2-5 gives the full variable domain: DVKVTQSSRYLVKRTGEKVFLECVQDMDHENMFWYRQDPGLGLRLIYFSYDVKMKEKGDIPEGYSVSREKKERFSLILESASTNQTSMYLCASSFVQRETQYFGPGTRLLVL.

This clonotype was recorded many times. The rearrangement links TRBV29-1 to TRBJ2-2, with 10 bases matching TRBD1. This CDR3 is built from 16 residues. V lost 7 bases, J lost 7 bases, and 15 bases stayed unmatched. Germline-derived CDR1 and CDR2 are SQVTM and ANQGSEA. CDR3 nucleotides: TGCAGCGCCACGGCCCTAGACAGGGGGCAGATCGGGGAGCTGTTTTTT. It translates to CSATALDRGQIGELFF.

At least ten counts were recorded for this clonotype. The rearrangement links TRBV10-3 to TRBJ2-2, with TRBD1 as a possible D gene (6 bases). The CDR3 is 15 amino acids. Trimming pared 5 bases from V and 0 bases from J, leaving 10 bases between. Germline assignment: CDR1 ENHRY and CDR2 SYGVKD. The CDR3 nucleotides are TGTGCCATCAGTCCAGGGACATCGAACACCGGGGAGCTGTTTTTT. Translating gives CAISPGTSNTGELFF.

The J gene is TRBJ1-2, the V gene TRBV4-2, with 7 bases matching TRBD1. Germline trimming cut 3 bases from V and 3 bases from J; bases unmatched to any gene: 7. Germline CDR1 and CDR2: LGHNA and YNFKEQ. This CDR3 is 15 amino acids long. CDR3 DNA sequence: TGTGCCAGCAGCCAGGAAGACAGGGAAGACTATGGCTACACCTTC. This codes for CASSQEDREDYGYTF.

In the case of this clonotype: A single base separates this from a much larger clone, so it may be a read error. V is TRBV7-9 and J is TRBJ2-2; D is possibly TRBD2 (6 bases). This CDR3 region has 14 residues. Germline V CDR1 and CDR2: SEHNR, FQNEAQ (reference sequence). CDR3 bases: TGTGCCATCAGCTTACGGGGGAGAGTCGGGGAGCTGTTTTTT. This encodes CAISLRGRVGELFF.

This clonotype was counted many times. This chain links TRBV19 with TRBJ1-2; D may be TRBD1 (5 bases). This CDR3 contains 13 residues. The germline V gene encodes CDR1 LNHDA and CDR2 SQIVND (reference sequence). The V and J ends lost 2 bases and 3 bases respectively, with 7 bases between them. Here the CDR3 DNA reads TGTGCCAGTAGTATATGGGGGGACTATGGCTACACCTTC. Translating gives CASSIWGDYGYTF.

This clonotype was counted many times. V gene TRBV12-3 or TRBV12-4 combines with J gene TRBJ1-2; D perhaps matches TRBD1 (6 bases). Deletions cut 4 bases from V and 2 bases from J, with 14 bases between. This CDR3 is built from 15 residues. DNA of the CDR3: TGTGCCAGCAGTTCACCTGGGGGCTGGAACTATGGCTACACCTTC. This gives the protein CASSSPGGWNYGYTF.

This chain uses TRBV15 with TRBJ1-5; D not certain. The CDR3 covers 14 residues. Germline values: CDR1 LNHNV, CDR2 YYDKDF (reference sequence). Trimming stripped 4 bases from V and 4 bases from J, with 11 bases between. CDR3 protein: CATSNSFLNQPQHF. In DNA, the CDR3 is TGTGCCACCAGCAATTCTTTTCTTAATCAGCCCCAGCATTTT.

CDR3 in DNA: TGCGCCAGCACTGACAGGGGGCTTGTGGAGACCCAGTACTTC. Its translation is CASTDRGLVETQYF. The chain couples TRBV5-1 to TRBJ2-5; 10 positions agree with TRBD1. V was clipped by 6 bases and J by 5 bases; unmatched bases: 7. Germline V gene sequence: CDR1 SGHRS, CDR2 YFSETQ. This CDR3 comprises 14 residues.

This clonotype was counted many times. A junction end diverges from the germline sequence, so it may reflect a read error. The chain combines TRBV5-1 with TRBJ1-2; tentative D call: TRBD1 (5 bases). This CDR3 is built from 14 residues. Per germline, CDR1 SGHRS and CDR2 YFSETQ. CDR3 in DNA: TGTGCCAGCAGTCTCGGGGGGGGGAACTATGGCTACACCTTC. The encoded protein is CASSLGGGNYGYTF.

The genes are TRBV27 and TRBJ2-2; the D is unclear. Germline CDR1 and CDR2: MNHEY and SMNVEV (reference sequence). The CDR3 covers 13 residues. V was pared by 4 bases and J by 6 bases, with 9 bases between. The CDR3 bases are TGTGCCAGCAGTTCCTGGACCCCCGGGGAGCTGTTTTTT. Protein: CASSSWTPGELFF.

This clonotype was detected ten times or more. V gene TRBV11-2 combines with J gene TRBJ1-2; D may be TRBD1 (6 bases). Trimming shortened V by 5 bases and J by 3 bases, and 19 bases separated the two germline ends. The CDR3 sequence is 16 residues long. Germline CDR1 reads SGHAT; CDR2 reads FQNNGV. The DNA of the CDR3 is TGTGCCAGCAGCCATAACCCTGGGGGGCTCGACTATGGCTACACCTTC. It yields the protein CASSHNPGGLDYGYTF.

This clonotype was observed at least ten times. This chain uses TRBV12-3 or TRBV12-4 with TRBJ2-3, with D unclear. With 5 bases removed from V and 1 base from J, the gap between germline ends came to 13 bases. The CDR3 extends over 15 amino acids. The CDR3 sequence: CASSLPQSGTDTQYF. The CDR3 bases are TGTGCCAGCAGTCTACCACAGTCCGGCACAGATACGCAGTATTTT.

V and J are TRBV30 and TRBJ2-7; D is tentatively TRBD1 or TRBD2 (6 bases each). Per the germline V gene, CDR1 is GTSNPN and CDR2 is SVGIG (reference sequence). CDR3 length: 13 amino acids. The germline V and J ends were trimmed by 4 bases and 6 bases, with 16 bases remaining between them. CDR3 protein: CAWKGGWMGEQYF. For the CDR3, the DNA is TGTGCCTGGAAGGGGGGTTGGATGGGCGAGCAGTACTTC.

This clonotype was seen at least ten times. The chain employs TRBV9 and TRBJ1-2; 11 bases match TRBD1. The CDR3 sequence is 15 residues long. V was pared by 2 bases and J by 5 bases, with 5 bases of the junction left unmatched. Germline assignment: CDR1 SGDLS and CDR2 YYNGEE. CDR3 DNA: TGTGCCAGCAGCGTGGACAGGGGGCTTCAGTATGGCTACACCTTC. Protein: CASSVDRGLQYGYTF.

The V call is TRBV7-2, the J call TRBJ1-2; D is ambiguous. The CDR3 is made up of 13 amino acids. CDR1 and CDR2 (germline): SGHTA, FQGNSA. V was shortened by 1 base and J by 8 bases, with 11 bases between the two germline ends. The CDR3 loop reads CASSLDGSRGYTF. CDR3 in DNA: TGTGCCAGCAGCTTAGATGGGTCACGGGGCTACACCTTC.

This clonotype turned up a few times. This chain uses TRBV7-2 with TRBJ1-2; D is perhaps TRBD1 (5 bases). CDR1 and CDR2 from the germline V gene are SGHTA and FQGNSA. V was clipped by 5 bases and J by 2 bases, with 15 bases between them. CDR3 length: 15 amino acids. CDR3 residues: CASSPDPQGNYGYTF. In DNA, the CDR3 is TGTGCCAGCAGCCCGGACCCCCAGGGAAACTATGGCTACACCTTC.